This T cell receptor beta chain was documented in a study of cytomegalovirus exposure and HLA in healthy donors. The study ran its PCR with 60 Vbeta and 13 Jbeta primers. Here immunoSEQ multiplex PCR was the method, and the copy in TCRdb shows in-frame clones only, minus some. The table lists hundreds of thousands of clones, 82% of them singletons. Trimming cost V 5 bases and J 10 bases; bases outside gene matches: 4. Germline-derived CDR1 and CDR2 are MNHNY and SVGAGI (reference sequence). This CDR3 contains 13 residues. This clonotype was obtained from a man in his forties or fifties in good health and CMV-seropositive. This chain joins TRBV6-6 and TRBJ2-4; 11 bases map to TRBD2. Sequencing was performed on PBMCs. CDR3 bases: TGTGCCAGCAGTCAAGTAGCGGGAGGGATTCAGTACTTC. Its translation is CASSQVAGGIQYF.